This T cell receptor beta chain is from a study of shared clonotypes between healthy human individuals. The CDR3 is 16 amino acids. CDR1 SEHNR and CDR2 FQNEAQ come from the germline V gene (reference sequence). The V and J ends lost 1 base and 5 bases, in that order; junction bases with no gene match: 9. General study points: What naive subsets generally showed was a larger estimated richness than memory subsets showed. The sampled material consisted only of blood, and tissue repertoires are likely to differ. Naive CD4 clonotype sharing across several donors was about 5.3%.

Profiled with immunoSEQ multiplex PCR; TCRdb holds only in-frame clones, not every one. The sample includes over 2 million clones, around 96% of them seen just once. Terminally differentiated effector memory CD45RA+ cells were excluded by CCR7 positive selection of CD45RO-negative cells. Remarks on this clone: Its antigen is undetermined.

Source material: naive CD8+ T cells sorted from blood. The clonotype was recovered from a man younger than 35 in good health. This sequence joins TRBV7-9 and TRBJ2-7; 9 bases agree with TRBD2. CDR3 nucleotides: TGTGCCAGCAGCTTAGATTCTCGCGGGGGGGCTGACGAGCAGTACTTC. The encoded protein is CASSLDSRGGADEQYF.